The 3 T cell receptor beta chains in this list originate from one sample, sequenced in a study of cytomegalovirus exposure and HLA in healthy donors (dated by TCRdb to about 2017). The library was built by means of the immunoSEQ multiplex PCR assay. Sourced from immuneACCESS, this table was stored by TCRdb with only in-frame sequences that have V and J called. A share of the clones is absent; for the studies checked, an unresolved V gene accounts for under half, and the remainder has no known explanation. In this sample the table shows approximately 230,000 clones, about 90% of which occur a single time. In total, the top ten clones hold around 13% of the sample. Sequencing used PBMCs. The receptors here all came from a man aged 18-30 years in good health and CMV-seropositive.

This clone was found once. V is TRBV29-1 and J is TRBJ1-1; TRBD1 aligns across 8 bases. Germline assignment: CDR1 SQVTM and CDR2 ANQGSEA. The CDR3 is 14 residues long. V lost 5 bases and J lost 1; bases outside the gene matches: 6. Here the CDR3 DNA reads TGCAGCGTTCTACCAGGGGGCCAGAACACTGAAGCTTTCTTT. Its translation: CSVLPGGQNTEAFF. The full variable domain, completed using reference TRBV29-1 and TRBJ1-1, is SAVISQKPSRDICQRGTSLTIQCQVDSQVTMMFWYRQQPGQSLTLIATANQGSEATYESGFVIDKFPISRPNLTFSTLTVSNMSPEDSSIYLCSVLPGGQNTEAFFGQGTRLTVV.

This chain joins TRBV7-2 and TRBJ2-5, with D uncertain. V was shortened by 2 bases and J by 4 bases, with 5 bases between the two germline ends. Germline values: CDR1 SGHTA, CDR2 FQGNSA. This CDR3 comprises 12 residues. This CDR3 reads CASSLYRETQYF. The CDR3 DNA reads TGTGCCAGCAGCTTATATCGAGAGACCCAGTACTTC.

The rearrangement uses TRBV30 and TRBJ1-2, with TRBD1 identical over 9 bases. CDR1 and CDR2 from the germline V gene are GTSNPN and SVGIG (reference sequence). Germline trimming cut 5 bases from V and 8 bases from J; bases unmatched to any gene: 6. The CDR3 runs to 12 residues. CDR3 sequence reads: CAWWGQGRGYTF. The CDR3 coding sequence is TGTGCCTGGTGGGGACAGGGCAGAGGCTACACCTTC.